This passage covers 9 T cell receptor beta chains from one sample sequenced in a study of vaccination effects on CD4 cells after COVID-19. For these TCRs, the target antigens are not known. CD4+ T cells specific for antigen were expanded with viral peptide pools by the ViraFEST assay before sequencing. After less than twelve days in culture, the CD4+ T cells were isolated. None of these healthy vaccinees had been infected with SARS-CoV-2 before vaccination. The repertoire was sequenced with immunoSEQ multiplex PCR; TCRdb's copy has only in-frame clones and lacks some. The table shows 20,000 to 25,000 clones, with around 79% occurring only once. The sequenced sample was CD4+ T cells from PBMCs cultured with HCoV-NL63 spike peptides, obtained before COVID-19 vaccination. The source is a human donor who received a COVID-19 vaccine.

V usage is TRBV5-6 and J usage is TRBJ2-7; D is perhaps TRBD1 (5 bases). Germline V CDR1 and CDR2: SGHDT, YYEEEE. This CDR3 is built from 15 residues. With 1 base removed from V and 5 bases from J, the gap between germline ends came to 16 bases. In DNA, the CDR3 is TGTGCCAGCAGCTTGAGGGGTCCAATAGGGAACGAGCAGTACTTC. It codes for CASSLRGPIGNEQYF. The full variable domain, its missing parts supplied by reference TRBV5-6 and TRBJ2-7, is DAGVTQSPTHLIKTRGQQVTLRCSPKSGHDTVSWYQQALGQGPQFIFQYYEEEERQRGNFPDRFSGHQFPNYSSELNVNALLLGDSALYLCASSLRGPIGNEQYFGPGTRLTVT.

The chain couples TRBV5-6 to TRBJ2-2; 11 bases align to TRBD2. Looked up from germline, CDR1 is SGHDT and CDR2 is YYEEEE. V trimming: 4 bases; J trimming: 2 bases; junction bases outside the gene matches: 10. The CDR3 length is 18 residues. For the CDR3, the DNA is TGTGCCAGCAGCCCCACGACTAGCGGGATACTTAACACCGGGGAGCTGTTTTTT. Protein sequence: CASSPTTSGILNTGELFF.

This clone is a singleton in its sample. The rearrangement joins TRBV19 to TRBJ2-1; D gene ambiguous. Germline values: CDR1 LNHDA, CDR2 SQIVND (reference sequence). Deletions cut 6 bases from V and 2 bases from J, with 11 bases between. The CDR3 has 14 amino acids. In nucleotides, the CDR3 is TGTGCCAGTAGGGGGAAGGGTACCTACAATGAGCAGTTCTTC. Amino acids: CASRGKGTYNEQFF.

The gene calls are TRBV6-5 and TRBJ2-1; D is unclear. This CDR3 has 11 amino acids. Trimming removed 7 bases at V and 7 bases at J, with 8 bases between. Germline CDR1 is MNHEY and CDR2 is SVGAGI. CDR3 DNA sequence: TGTGCCAGCACCCTTCGGAATGAGCAGTTCTTC. Translation: CASTLRNEQFF.

The chain carries TRBV29-1 and TRBJ2-7, with D hard to call. This CDR3 has 12 amino acids. CDR1 is SQVTM and CDR2 is ANQGSEA in the germline V gene. V gave up 1 base and J gave up 4 bases, with 8 bases separating them. The CDR3 DNA reads TGCAGCGTTGAAGGAGACGGTTACGAGCAGTACTTC. It yields the protein CSVEGDGYEQYF.

CDR3 DNA sequence: TGTGCCAGCGCCGGGGATTACACTGAAGCTTTCTTT. Its protein product is CASAGDYTEAFF. The chain recombines TRBV12-3 or TRBV12-4 with TRBJ1-1; D not resolved. This CDR3 is built from 12 residues. V lost 8 bases, J lost 3 bases, and 10 bases lay in between.

The CDR3 DNA sequence: TGCAGCGTTGAAGAGGGAAATCAGCCCCAGCATTTT. The encoded protein is CSVEEGNQPQHF. The chain employs TRBV29-1 and TRBJ1-5; D uncertain. The CDR3 is 12 residues long. V was pared by 0 bases and J by 4 bases, with 4 bases between. Germline lookup yields CDR1 SQVTM and CDR2 ANQGSEA.

The genes are TRBV24-1 and TRBJ1-4; 9 nucleotides match TRBD1. The V gene's germline CDR1 is KGHDR and CDR2 SFDVKD. The CDR3 consists of 18 residues. J lost 3 bases, V lost 2 bases, and 9 bases had no gene match. The DNA of the CDR3 is TGTGCCACCAGTGATTCCAGACAGGGGGGGGCGGCTAATGAAAAACTGTTTTTT. The encoded protein is CATSDSRQGGAANEKLFF.

The rearrangement uses TRBV6-2 or TRBV6-3 and TRBJ2-1; 9 bases match TRBD2. V was pared by 4 bases and J by 6 bases, with 7 bases of the junction left unmatched. The CDR3 is 15 residues long. Germline loops: CDR1 MNHEY, CDR2 SVGEGT. Here the CDR3 DNA reads TGTGCCAGCAGTTCTCTCCGCGGGGGGGCCAATGAGCAGTTCTTC. Its protein product is CASSSLRGGANEQFF.